This T cell receptor beta chain is from a study of vaccination effects on CD4 cells after COVID-19. Across the study: Two-dose vaccination with either BNT162b2 or mRNA-1273 was given to the participants. At 16 days and one week before vaccination, a couple of convalescent patients gave samples.

Study-wide results and limits: After vaccination, at late timepoints, clones induced by infection and by vaccine contracted markedly. Convalescent post-vaccine spike-reactive clones were mostly newly vaccine-induced.

Using viral peptide pools, the ViraFEST assay grew out antigen-specific CD4+ T cells prior to sequencing. At the end of 9 to 11 days of culture, CD4+ T cells were isolated. From March to December 2020, the person had a SARS-CoV-2 infection that was confirmed by PCR. Trimming pared 3 bases from V and 0 bases from J, leaving 12 bases between. This CDR3 has 16 residues. Germline CDR1 reads KGHSH; CDR2 reads LQKENI. This clone was picked up a small number of times. What it binds is not known. Profiling relied on immunoSEQ multiplex PCR, and the TCRdb table lists in-frame clones only, not all of them. The sample lists roughly 70,000 clones, around 70% seen once, with 5% to 6% in the top ten.

The TCR sequence derives from a human donor who had a prior SARS-CoV-2 infection. The chain joins TRBV18 to TRBJ2-1; no definite D call. The sequences come from CD4+ T cells from PBMCs cultured with HIV peptides, collected before COVID-19 vaccination. Noted subset: HIV-1 Nef peptide pool negative control/reference culture. CDR3 protein: CASSPTLSSSYNEQFF. The CDR3 DNA reads as TGTGCCAGCTCACCGACTCTCTCGAGCTCCTACAATGAGCAGTTCTTC.